This T cell receptor beta chain was documented in a study of blood T cell repertoires in COVID-19. The overall study: Donors in the United States, Italy and Spain gave samples during acute or convalescent COVID-19. From T cells, B-cell-depleted T cells, or PBMCs came the material, which was cDNA or gDNA.

The CDR3 covers 17 residues. In germline, CDR1 is LGHDT, CDR2 YNNKEL (reference sequence). Trimming took 0 bases from V and 7 from J, leaving 19 bases between them. In the study's own analysis: Estimation of nucleated cell counts relied on the amplification of reference gene primers. Data came from immunoSEQ multiplex PCR; TCRdb stores just in-frame clones and leaves some out. That table furnishes V, J and clone size, whereas the DNA furnished D and trimming. The table includes 230,000 or so clones, approximately 84% detected once. Material: peripheral blood. V is TRBV3-1 (or the pseudogene TRBV3-2) and J is TRBJ2-1, with D perhaps matching TRBD2 (7 bases). The origin of this receptor is a middle-aged man with active or convalescent COVID-19. The CDR3 DNA reads as TGTGCCAGCAGCCAAGACCTTGGGGCGGGGGCAGTTAATGAGCAGTTCTTC. It yields the protein CASSQDLGAGAVNEQFF.